The sequence of this T cell receptor (beta chain) was determined in a study of blood T cell repertoires in COVID-19. Background on the study: The analysed material was cDNA or gDNA that came from T cells, B-cell-depleted T cells, or PBMCs.

Clones were sequenced by immunoSEQ multiplex PCR, and TCRdb holds only the in-frame ones, with some missing. The sample has a few hundred thousand clones; around 85% are singletons. Sequenced input: peripheral blood. The clonotype comes from a man between 60 and 75 years old with acute or convalescent COVID-19.

The CDR3 region is CASSVGTGIETQYF. CDR3 in DNA: TGTGCCAGCAGCGTAGGGACAGGGATAGAGACCCAGTACTTC. The chain links TRBV9 to TRBJ2-5; 8 positions match TRBD1. The CDR3 totals 14 residues. Germline V lookup: CDR1 SGDLS, CDR2 YYNGEE. The ends lost 0 bases at V and 4 bases at J; junction bases unmatched: 2.